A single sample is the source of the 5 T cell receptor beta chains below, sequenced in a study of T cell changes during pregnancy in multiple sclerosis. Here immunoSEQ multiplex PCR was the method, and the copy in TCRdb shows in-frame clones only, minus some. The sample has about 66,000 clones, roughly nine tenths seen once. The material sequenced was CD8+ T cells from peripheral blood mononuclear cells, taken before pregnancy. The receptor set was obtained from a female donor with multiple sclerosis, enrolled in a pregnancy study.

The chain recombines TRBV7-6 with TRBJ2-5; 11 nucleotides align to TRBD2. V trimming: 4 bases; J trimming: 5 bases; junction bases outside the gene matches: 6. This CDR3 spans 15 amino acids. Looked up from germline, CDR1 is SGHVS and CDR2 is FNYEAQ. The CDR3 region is CASSSEASGGETQYF. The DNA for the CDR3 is TGTGCCAGCAGCTCGGAGGCTAGCGGGGGGGAGACCCAGTACTTC.

The CDR3 coding sequence is TGTGCCAGCAGCCCAAAGACAGGGAACAATGAGCAGTTCTTC. This translates into CASSPKTGNNEQFF. The chain combines TRBV7-9 with TRBJ2-1; 7 bases line up with TRBD1. This CDR3 region has 14 residues. CDR1 and CDR2 from the germline V gene are SEHNR and FQNEAQ (reference sequence). After removal of 5 bases from V and 5 bases from J, the junction contained 6 bases not matched to a gene. Together with reference TRBV7-9 and TRBJ2-1, the CDR3 gives the full variable domain: DTGVSQNPRHKITKRGQNVTFRCDPISEHNRLYWYRQTLGQGPEFLTYFQNEAQLEKSRLLSDRFSAERPKGSFSTLEIQRTEQGDSAMYLCASSPKTGNNEQFFGPGTRLTVL.

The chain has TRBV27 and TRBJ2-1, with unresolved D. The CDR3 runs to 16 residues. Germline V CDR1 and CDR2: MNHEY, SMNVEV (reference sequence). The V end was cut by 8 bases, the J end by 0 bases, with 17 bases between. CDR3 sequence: CASSYSTLHSYNEQFF. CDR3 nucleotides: TGTGCCAGCTCCTACTCGACACTGCACTCCTACAATGAGCAGTTCTTC.

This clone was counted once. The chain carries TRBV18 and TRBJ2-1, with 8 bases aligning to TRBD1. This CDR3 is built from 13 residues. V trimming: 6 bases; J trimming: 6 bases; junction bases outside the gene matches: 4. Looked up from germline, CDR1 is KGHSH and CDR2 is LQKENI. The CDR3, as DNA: TGTGCCAGCTCCCCAGACAGGGGCAATGAGCAGTTCTTC. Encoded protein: CASSPDRGNEQFF.

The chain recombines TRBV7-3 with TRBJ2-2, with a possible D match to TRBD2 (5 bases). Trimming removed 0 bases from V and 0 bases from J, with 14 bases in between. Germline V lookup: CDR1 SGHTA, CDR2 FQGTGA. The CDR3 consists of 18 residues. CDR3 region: CASSLTEVGGSNTGELFF. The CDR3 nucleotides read TGTGCCAGCAGCTTAACGGAGGTCGGCGGCTCGAACACCGGGGAGCTGTTTTTT. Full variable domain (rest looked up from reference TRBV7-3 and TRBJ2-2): GAGVSQTPSNKVTEKGKYVELRCDPISGHTALYWYRQSLGQGPEFLIYFQGTGAADDSGLPNDRFFAVRPEGSVSTLKIQRTERGDSAVYLCASSLTEVGGSNTGELFFGEGSRLTVL.